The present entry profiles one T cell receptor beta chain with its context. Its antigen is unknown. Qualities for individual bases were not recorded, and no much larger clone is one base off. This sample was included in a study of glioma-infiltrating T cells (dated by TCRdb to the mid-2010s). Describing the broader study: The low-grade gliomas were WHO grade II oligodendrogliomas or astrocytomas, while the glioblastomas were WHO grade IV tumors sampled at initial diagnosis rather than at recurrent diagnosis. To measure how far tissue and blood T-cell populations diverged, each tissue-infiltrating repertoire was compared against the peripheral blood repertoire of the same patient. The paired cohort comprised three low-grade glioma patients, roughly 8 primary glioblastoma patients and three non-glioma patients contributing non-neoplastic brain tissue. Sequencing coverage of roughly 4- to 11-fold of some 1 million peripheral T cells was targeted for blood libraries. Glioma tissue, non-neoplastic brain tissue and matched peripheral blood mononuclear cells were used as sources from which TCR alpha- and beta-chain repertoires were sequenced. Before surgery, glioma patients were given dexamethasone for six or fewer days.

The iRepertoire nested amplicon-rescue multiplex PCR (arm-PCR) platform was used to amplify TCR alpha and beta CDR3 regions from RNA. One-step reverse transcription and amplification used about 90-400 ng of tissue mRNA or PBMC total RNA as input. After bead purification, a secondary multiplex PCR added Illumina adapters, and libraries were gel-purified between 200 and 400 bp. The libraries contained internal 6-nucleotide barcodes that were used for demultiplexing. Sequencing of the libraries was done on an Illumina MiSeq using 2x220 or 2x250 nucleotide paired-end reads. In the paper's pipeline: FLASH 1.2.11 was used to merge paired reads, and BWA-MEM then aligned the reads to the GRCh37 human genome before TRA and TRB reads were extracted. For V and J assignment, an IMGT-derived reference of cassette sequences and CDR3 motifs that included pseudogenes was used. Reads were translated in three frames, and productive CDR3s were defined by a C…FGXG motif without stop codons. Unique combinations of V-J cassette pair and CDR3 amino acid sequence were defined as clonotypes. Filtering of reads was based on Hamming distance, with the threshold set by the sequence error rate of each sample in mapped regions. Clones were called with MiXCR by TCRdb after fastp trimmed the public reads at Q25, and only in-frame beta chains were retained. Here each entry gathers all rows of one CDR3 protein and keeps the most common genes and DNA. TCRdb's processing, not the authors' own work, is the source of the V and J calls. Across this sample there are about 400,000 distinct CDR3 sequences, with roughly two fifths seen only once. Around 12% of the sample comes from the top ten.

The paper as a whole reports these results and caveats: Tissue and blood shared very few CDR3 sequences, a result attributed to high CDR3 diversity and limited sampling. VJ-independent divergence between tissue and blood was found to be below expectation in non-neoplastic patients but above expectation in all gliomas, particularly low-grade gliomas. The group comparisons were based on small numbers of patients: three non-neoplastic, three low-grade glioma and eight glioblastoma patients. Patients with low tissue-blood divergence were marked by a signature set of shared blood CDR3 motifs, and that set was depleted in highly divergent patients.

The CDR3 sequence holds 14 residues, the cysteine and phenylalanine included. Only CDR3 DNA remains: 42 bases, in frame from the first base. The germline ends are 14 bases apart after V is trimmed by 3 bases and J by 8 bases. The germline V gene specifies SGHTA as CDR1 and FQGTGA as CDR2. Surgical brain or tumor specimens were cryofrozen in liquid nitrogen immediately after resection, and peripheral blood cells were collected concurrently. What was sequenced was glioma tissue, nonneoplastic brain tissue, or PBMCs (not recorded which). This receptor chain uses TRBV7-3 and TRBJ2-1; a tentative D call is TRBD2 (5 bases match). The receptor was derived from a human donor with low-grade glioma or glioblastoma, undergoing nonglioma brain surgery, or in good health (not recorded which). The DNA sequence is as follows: TGTGCCAGCAGCTTGGGCGGGCAGCCGGATGAGCAGTTCTTC. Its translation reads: CASSLGGQPDEQFF.